A selection of T cell receptor beta chains follows, all from one sample in a study of breast tumors, draining lymph nodes, adjacent tissues. TCRdb reanalysed the multiplex PCR reads using MiXCR and keeps one entry per CDR3 protein. The sample includes around 230,000 distinct CDR3 sequences, 30% to 35% seen only once; the top ten take approximately 3.7%. Sequencing used axillary lymph node tissue. These receptors all come from a female donor with breast cancer. Some clones in this sample may be carry-over from other donors' samples. Each CDR3 is given with its conserved first and last residue. A D gene is named only where the DNA matches it firmly. The size of a clone is reported for some rows only, either as once, few or many, or as a class for expanded clones.

TRBV27	.	TRBJ2-3	.	CASSLHDKNTQYF	TGTGCCAGCAGTTTACACGACAAGAACACGCAGTATTTT
TRBV7-6	.	TRBJ2-2	many	CASSLELAANTGELFF	TGTGCCAGCAGCTTGGAGCTTGCCGCGAACACCGGGGAGCTGTTTTTT
TRBV19	.	TRBJ1-5	many	CASSIGGSLSNQPQHF	TGTGCCAGTAGTATTGGGGGCAGCCTTAGCAATCAGCCCCAGCATTTT
TRBV5-1	.	TRBJ2-3	few	CASSFSPTSTDTQYF	TGCGCCAGCAGCTTTTCCCCTACTAGCACAGATACGCAGTATTTT
TRBV5-1	.	TRBJ2-1	.	CASSLRTGPGEQFF	TGCGCCAGCAGCCTAAGGACGGGCCCGGGTGAGCAGTTCTTC
TRBV7-2	.	TRBJ2-1	many	CASSIYGNEQFF	TGTGCCAGCAGCATTTATGGCAATGAGCAGTTCTTC
TRBV12-3/TRBV12-4	.	TRBJ2-3	many	CASSLEEDTQYF	TGTGCCAGCAGTTTAGAAGAAGATACGCAGTATTTT
TRBV5-1	.	TRBJ2-7	many	CASSLQGGGAYEQYF	TGCGCCAGCAGCCTACAAGGGGGAGGCGCCTACGAGCAGTACTTC
TRBV30	.	TRBJ2-1	.	CAWLGLSSYNEQFF	TGTGCCTGGTTGGGACTTAGCTCCTACAATGAGCAGTTCTTC
TRBV9	TRBD1	TRBJ1-5	many	CASSLTGEISQPQHF	TGTGCCAGCAGCTTGACAGGGGAGATTTCTCAGCCCCAGCATTTT
TRBV7-8	TRBD1	TRBJ2-1	many	CACTWDRELDNEQFF	TGTGCCTGCACCTGGGACAGGGAATTGGACAATGAGCAGTTCTTC
TRBV4-3	TRBD1	TRBJ2-1	many	CASSQEHRGYEQFF	TGCGCCAGCAGCCAAGAACACAGGGGCTATGAGCAGTTCTTC
TRBV28	TRBD2	TRBJ2-7	.	CASSLGASGRSYEQYF	TGTGCCAGCAGTTTAGGGGCTAGCGGGAGAAGCTACGAGCAGTACTTC
TRBV7-6	.	TRBJ2-7	many	CASSLAGTYEQYF	TGTGCCAGCAGCTTAGCAGGGACCTACGAGCAGTACTTC
TRBV5-1	TRBD1	TRBJ2-1	many	CASSRRGREDEQFF	TGCGCCAGCAGCCGTAGGGGGCGCGAGGATGAGCAGTTCTTC
TRBV2	.	TRBJ2-5	once	CASSLGHTEVETQSF	TGTGCCAGCAGTTTAGGACATACTGAGGTTGAGACCCAGTCCTTC
TRBV12-3/TRBV12-4	TRBD1	TRBJ1-2	many	CASRGTGTYGYTF	TGTGCCAGCAGGGGGACAGGGACCTATGGCTACACCTTC
TRBV11-3	.	TRBJ2-2	many	CASSQEPRLFGGELFF	TGTGCCAGCAGCCAGGAGCCTAGGCTCTTCGGCGGGGAGCTGTTTTTT
TRBV10-1	.	TRBJ2-1	few	CASSESVTAQFF	TGCGCCAGCAGTGAGTCGGTAACAGCACAGTTCTTC
TRBV5-1	TRBD1	TRBJ1-2	many	CASSLSRDRGPLGSYGYTF	TGCGCCAGCAGCTTAAGCCGGGACAGGGGGCCCCTGGGATCCTATGGCTACACCTTC
TRBV20-1	.	TRBJ1-2	many	CSAQKAGAEGGYTF	TGCAGTGCTCAGAAAGCCGGGGCCGAGGGCGGCTACACCTTC
TRBV20-1	TRBD1	TRBJ1-5	many	CSAQTGLNQPQHF	TGCAGTGCGCAGACAGGGCTCAATCAGCCCCAGCATTTT
TRBV6-5	.	TRBJ1-5	few	CASSTRRISSNQPQHF	TGTGCCAGCAGTACAAGACGGATTTCTAGCAATCAGCCCCAGCATTTT